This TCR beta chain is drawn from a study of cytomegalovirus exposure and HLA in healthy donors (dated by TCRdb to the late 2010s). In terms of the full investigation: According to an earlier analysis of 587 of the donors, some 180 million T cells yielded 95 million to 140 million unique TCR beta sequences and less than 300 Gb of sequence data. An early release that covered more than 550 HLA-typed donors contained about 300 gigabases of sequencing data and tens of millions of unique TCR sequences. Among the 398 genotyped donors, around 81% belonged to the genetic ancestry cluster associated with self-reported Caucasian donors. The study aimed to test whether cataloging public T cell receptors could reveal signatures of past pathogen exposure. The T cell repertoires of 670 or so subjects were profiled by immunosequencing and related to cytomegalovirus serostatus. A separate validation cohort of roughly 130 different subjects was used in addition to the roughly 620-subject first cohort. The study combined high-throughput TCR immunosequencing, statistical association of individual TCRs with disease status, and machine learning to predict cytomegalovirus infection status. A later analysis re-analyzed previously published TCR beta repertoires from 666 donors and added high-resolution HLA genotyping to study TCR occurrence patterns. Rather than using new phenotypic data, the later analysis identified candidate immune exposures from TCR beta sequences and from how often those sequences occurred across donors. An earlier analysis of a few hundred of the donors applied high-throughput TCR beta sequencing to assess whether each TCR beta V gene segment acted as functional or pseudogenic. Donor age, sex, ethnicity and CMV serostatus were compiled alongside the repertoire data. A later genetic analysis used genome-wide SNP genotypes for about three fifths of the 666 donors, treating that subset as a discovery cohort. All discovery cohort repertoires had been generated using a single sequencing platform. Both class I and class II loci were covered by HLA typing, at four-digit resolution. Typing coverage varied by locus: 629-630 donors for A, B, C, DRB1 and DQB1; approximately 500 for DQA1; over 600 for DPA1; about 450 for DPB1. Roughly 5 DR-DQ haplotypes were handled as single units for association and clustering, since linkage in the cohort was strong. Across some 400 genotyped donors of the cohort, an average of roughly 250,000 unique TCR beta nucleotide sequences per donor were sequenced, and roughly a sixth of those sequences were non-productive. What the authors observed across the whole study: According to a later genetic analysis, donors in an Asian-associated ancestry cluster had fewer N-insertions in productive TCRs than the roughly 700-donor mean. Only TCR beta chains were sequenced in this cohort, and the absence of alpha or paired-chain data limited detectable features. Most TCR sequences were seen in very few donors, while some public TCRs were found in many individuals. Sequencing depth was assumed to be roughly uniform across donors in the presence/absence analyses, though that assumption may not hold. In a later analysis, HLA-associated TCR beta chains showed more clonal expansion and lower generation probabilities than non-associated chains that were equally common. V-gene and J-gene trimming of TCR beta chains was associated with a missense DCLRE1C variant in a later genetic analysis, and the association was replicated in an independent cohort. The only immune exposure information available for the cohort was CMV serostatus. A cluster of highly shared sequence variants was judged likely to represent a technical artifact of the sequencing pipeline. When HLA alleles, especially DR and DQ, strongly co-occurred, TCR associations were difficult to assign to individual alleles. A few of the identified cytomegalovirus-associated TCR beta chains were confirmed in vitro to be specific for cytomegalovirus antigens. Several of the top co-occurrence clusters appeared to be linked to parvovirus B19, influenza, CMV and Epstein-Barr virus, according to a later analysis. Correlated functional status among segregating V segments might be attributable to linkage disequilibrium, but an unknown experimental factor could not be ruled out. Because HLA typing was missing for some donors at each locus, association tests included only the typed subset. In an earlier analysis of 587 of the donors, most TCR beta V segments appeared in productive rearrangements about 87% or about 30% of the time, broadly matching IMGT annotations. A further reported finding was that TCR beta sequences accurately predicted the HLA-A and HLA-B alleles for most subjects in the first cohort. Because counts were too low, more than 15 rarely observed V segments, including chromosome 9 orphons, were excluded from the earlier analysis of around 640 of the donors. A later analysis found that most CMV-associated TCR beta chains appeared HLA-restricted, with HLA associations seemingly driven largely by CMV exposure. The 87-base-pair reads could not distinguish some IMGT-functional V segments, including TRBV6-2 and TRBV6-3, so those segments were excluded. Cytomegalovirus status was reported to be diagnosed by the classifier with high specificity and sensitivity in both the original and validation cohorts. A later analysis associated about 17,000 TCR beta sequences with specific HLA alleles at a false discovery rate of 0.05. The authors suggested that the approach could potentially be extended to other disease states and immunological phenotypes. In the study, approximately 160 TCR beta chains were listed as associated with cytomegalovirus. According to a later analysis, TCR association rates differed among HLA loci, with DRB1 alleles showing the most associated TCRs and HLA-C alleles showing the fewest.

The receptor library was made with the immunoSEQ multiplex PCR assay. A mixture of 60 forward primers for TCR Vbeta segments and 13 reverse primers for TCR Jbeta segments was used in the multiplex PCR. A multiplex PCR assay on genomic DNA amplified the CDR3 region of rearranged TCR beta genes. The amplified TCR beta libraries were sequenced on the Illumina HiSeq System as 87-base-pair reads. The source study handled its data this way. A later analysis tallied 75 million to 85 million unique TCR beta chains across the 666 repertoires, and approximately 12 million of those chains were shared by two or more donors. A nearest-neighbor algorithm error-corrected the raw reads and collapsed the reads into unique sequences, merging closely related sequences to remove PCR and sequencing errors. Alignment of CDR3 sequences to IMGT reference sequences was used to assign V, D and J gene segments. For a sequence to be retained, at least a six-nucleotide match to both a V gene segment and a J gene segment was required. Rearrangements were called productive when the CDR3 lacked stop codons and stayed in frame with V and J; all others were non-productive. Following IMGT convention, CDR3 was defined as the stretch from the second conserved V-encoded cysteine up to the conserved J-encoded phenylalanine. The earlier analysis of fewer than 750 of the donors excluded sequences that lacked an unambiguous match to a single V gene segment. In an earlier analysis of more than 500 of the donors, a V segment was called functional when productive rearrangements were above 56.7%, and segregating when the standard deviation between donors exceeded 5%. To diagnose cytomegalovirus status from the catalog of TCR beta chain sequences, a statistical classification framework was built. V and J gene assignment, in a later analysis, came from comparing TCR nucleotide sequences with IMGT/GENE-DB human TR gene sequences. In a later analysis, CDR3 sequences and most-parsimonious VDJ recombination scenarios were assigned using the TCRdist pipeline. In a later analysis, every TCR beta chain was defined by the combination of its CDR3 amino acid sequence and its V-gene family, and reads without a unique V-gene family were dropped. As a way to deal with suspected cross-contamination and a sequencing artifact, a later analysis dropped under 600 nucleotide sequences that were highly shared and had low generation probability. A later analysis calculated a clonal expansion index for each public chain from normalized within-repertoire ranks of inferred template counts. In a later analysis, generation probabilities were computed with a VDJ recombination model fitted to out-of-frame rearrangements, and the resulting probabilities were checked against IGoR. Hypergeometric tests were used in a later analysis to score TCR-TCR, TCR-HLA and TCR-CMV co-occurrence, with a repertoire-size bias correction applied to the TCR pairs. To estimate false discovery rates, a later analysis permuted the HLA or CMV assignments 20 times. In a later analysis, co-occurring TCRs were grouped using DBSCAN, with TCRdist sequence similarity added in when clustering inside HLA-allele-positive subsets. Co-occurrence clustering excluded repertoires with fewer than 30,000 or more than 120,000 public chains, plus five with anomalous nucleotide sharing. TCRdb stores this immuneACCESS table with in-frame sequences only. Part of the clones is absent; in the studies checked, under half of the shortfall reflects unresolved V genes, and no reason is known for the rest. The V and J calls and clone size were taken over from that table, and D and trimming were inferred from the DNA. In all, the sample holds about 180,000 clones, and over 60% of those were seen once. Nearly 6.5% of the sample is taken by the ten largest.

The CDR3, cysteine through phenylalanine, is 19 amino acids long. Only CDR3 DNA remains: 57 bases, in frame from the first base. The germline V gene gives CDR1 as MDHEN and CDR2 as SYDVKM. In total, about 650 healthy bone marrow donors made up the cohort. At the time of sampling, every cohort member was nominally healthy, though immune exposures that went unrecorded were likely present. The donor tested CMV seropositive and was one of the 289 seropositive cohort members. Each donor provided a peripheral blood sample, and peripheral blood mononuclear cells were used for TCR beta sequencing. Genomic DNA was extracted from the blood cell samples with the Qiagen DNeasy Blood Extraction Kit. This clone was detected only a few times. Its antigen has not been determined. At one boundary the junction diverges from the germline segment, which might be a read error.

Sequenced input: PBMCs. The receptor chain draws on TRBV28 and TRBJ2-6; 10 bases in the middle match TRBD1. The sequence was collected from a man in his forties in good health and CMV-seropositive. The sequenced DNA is TGTGCCAGCAGTCTCCCGACAGGGGGCGGAGGTTCTGGGGCCAACGGCCTGACTTTC. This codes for CASSLPTGGGGSGANGLTF.